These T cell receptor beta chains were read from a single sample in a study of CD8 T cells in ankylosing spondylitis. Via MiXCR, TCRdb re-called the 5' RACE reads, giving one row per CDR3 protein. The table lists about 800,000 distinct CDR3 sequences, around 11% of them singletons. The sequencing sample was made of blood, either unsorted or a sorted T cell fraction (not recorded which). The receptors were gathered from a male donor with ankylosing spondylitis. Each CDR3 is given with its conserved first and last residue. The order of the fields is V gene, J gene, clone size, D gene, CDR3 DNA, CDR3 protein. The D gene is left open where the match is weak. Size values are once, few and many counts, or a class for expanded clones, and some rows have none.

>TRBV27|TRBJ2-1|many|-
TGTGCCAGCATTCCCCCCGGGGGTACATACAATGAGCAGTTCTTC
CASIPPGGTYNEQFF
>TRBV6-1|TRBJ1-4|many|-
TGTGCCAGCAGTGCCCAAGGAGCAACTAATGAAAAACTGTTTTTT
CASSAQGATNEKLFF
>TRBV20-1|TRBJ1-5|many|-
TGCAGTGCGCCCACAGGAAATAGCAATCAGCCCCAGCATTTT
CSAPTGNSNQPQHF
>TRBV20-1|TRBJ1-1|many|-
TGCAGTGCTAGGTCTCAGAACACTGAAGCTTTCTTT
CSARSQNTEAFF
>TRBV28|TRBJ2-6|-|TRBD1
TGTGCCAGCAGACAAACAGGGGGCGGGTCCCCATCAGGGGCCAACGTCCTGACTTTC
CASRQTGGGSPSGANVLTF
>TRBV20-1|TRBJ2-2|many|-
TGCAGTGCTCTCATATACGGGAGTCAGTCCGGGGAGCTGTTTTTT
CSALIYGSQSGELFF
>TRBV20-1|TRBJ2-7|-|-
TGCAGTGCTTTAAGACAGTTACCTTCCTACGAGCAGTACTTC
CSALRQLPSYEQYF
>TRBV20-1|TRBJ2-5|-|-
TGCTCTGACGGCCGGAGAGGAGAGACCCAGTACTTC
CSDGRRGETQYF
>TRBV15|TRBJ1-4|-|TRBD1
TGTGCCACCAGCAGAGCTATGGGAGGGGGCAATGAAAAACTGTTTTTT
CATSRAMGGGNEKLFF
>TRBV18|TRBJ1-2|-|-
TGTGCCAGCTCACCGGACGGAGCTAACTATGGCTACACCTTC
CASSPDGANYGYTF
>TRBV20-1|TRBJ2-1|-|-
TGCAGTGCTAGAGATAAGGCTTCCTACAATGAGCAGTTCTTC
CSARDKASYNEQFF
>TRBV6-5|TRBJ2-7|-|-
TGTGCCAGCAGCCAGTCCCGGGGCGAGCAGTACTTC
CASSQSRGEQYF
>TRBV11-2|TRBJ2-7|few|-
TGTGCCAGCAGCTTAGGGGTCGATGGCAACGAGCAGTACTTC
CASSLGVDGNEQYF
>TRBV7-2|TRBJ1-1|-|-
TGTGCCAGCAGCAGCCCCGACAGGTTGAACACTGAAGCTTTCTTT
CASSSPDRLNTEAFF
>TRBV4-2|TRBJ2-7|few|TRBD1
TGTGCCAGCAGCCAAGGCCGGGGGCAGGGGGCGAATGAGCAGTACTTC
CASSQGRGQGANEQYF
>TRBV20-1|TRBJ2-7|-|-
TGCAGTGCTTATGCCCCTACCCACGAGCAGTACTTC
CSAYAPTHEQYF
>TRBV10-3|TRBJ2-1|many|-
TGTGCCATCGGGCAGGGATTTTCACCCAGCAATGAGCAGTTCTTC
CAIGQGFSPSNEQFF
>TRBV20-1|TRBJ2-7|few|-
TGCAGTGCTAGAGATGGAGGGGTGTTGTCCTACGAGCAGTACTTC
CSARDGGVLSYEQYF
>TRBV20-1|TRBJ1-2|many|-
TGCAGTGCTAGAGTCCCTTGGGGGGCGAACTATGGCTACACCTTC
CSARVPWGANYGYTF
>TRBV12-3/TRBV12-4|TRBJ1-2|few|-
TGTGCCAGCAGTTTAGTTGGGGCCACGGGCTACACCTTC
CASSLVGATGYTF
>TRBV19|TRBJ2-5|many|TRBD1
TGTGCCAGTAGTACGGGACAGCAAGAGACCCAGTACTTC
CASSTGQQETQYF
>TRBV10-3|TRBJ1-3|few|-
TGTGCCATCAGCCCCGACTCGAGCTCTGGAAACACCATATATTTT
CAISPDSSSGNTIYF
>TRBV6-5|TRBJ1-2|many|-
TGTGCCAGCAGCTACAAACGGGAGAATGGCTACACCTTC
CASSYKRENGYTF